This T cell receptor beta chain was sequenced for a study of blood T cell repertoires in COVID-19. Study in general: The study drew acute and convalescent COVID-19 samples from the United States, Italy and Spain.

In the original workflow: Reference gene primer amplification yielded estimated nucleated cell counts. The repertoire was sequenced with immunoSEQ multiplex PCR; TCRdb's copy has only in-frame clones and lacks some. The D gene and trimming were derived from the DNA, and the V and J assignments and clone size from that table. The sample shows over 300,000 clones, approximately 85% of them seen only once. Participants came from about two dozen US areas, aged roughly 18 to 95 years. V lost 3 bases and J 5 bases, leaving 17 bases between the germline ends. This CDR3 region has 17 residues. Germline V gene data show CDR1 as KGHSH and CDR2 as LQKENI.

This chain uses TRBV18 with TRBJ1-6; D possibly corresponds to TRBD1 (6 bases). The sequence was obtained from a man younger than 40 who had recovered from COVID-19. Sequenced sample: PBMCs or T cells enriched from blood (not recorded which). The CDR3 loop reads CASSPRSGTNNNSPLHF. The CDR3 DNA reads as TGTGCCAGCTCACCCCGTTCCGGGACAAATAATAATTCACCCCTCCACTTT. Drawing the rest from reference TRBV18 and TRBJ1-6, the complete variable domain is NAGVMQNPRHLVRRRGQEARLRCSPMKGHSHVYWYRQLPEEGLKFMVYLQKENIIDESGMPKERFSAEFPKEGPSILRIQQVVRGDSAAYFCASSPRSGTNNNSPLHFGNGTRLTVT.